A single TCR beta chain is shown here with its context. The antigen is not known. The V end lost 4 bases, the J end lost 8 bases, and 13 bases lay between the germline ends. Germline V gene data show CDR1 as SGHNT and CDR2 as YYREEE (reference sequence). The CDR3 extends over 13 amino acids. This entry is derived from a study of T cell responses to AZD1222 COVID-19 vaccine. Notes on the study in general: At study baseline, merely six AZD1222 recipients were seropositive.

Measured with immunoSEQ multiplex PCR; TCRdb has only the in-frame clones, and not every one. The repertoire has some 150,000 clones, 90% of them found once; the top ten carry approximately 1.8%. This chain uses TRBV5-4 with TRBJ2-1; either TRBD1 or TRBD2 may fit D (5 bases each). This receptor was obtained from an adult in good health. Material: peripheral blood, obtained on day 0 of AZD1222 vaccination. DNA for the CDR3: TGTGCCAGCAGCCCCCCTCTGGGGGATGAGCAGTTCTTC. Translation gives CASSPPLGDEQFF.